These 30 T cell receptor beta chains were sequenced from one sample in a study of shared clonotypes between healthy human individuals. Produced via immunoSEQ multiplex PCR; TCRdb's table is partial and in-frame only. Here the sample spans 1.5 million to 2.5 million clones, less than 95% being singletons. CD45RO-negative, CCR7-positively selected cells formed the naive CD8 fraction, excluding terminally differentiated effector memory CD45RA+ cells. Sample: naive CD8+ T cells sorted from blood. The source of these receptors is a man aged 18 to 29 in good health.

The chain carries TRBV5-4 and TRBJ1-1, with TRBD1 identical over 7 bases. V shed 4 bases and J 5 bases; nucleotides not matched to a gene: 5. This CDR3 contains 13 residues. Per germline, CDR1 SGHNT and CDR2 YYREEE (reference sequence). The CDR3: CASSPGTETEAFF. In nucleotides, the CDR3 is TGTGCCAGCAGCCCCGGGACAGAAACTGAAGCTTTCTTT.

This chain uses TRBV19 with TRBJ1-2; D remains ambiguous. Germline V lookup: CDR1 LNHDA, CDR2 SQIVND (reference sequence). V lost 7 bases to trimming and J lost 4 bases, with 16 bases between them. This CDR3 comprises 14 residues. CDR3 sequence reads: CASTPAGEFYGYTF. The DNA of the CDR3 is TGTGCCAGTACCCCAGCCGGGGAATTCTATGGCTACACCTTC.

Here the CDR3 DNA reads TGTGCCAGCAGTGAACCCACACAGACAGGCACAGATACGCAGTATTTT. Its translation is CASSEPTQTGTDTQYF. This rearrangement joins TRBV6-1 to TRBJ2-3, with D perhaps TRBD1 (5 bases). The length of the CDR3 is 16 residues. The V end lost 2 bases, the J end lost 1 base, and 13 bases lay between the germline ends. Germline CDR1 is MNHNS and CDR2 is SASEGT.

This chain joins TRBV2 and TRBJ1-4; no definite D call. The CDR3 length is 14 residues. The germline gives CDR1 SNHLY, CDR2 FYNNEI. V was trimmed by 6 bases and J by 6 bases, leaving 14 bases between them. CDR3 nucleotide sequence: TGTGCCAGCAGGACCGCGTGGGCGGATGAAAAACTGTTTTTT. Translation gives CASRTAWADEKLFF.

To note about this clone: This sample includes further DNA sequences coding for the same CDR3. This chain links TRBV6-1 with TRBJ1-2; unclear D gene. With 1 base removed from V and 4 bases from J, the gap between germline ends came to 7 bases. The CDR3 spans 13 residues. Germline assignment: CDR1 MNHNS and CDR2 SASEGT. CDR3 amino acids: CASSEGRSYGYTF. In nucleotides, the CDR3 is TGTGCCAGCAGTGAAGGGCGTTCCTATGGCTACACCTTC.

A single count supports this clone. The chain employs TRBV30 and TRBJ1-3; unclear D gene. The CDR3 consists of 12 residues. Germline V lookup: CDR1 GTSNPN, CDR2 SVGIG (reference sequence). Trimming took 0 bases from V and 6 from J, leaving 6 bases between them. CDR3 bases: TGTGCCTGGAGTGTTGGGCAAAACACCATATATTTT. Protein product: CAWSVGQNTIYF.

V gene TRBV27 combines with J gene TRBJ1-1; D unresolved. The CDR3 consists of 15 residues. Germline V CDR1 and CDR2: MNHEY, SMNVEV (reference sequence). V was trimmed by 3 bases and J by 2 bases, leaving 13 bases between them. Here the CDR3 DNA reads TGTGCCAGCAGTTTTTATCCCCACCCAAACACTGAAGCTTTCTTT. This translates into CASSFYPHPNTEAFF.

Turning to this clone: Other nucleotide sequences from this sample produce the same CDR3. This chain joins TRBV27 and TRBJ2-1, with 9 positions matching TRBD2. Looked up from germline, CDR1 is MNHEY and CDR2 is SMNVEV (reference sequence). The CDR3 is 16 residues long. V lost 3 bases and J lost 0; bases outside the gene matches: 3. The CDR3 reads CASSFPAGGSYNEQFF. CDR3 nucleotides: TGTGCCAGCAGTTTTCCAGCGGGGGGCTCCTACAATGAGCAGTTCTTC.

The genes are TRBV7-9 and TRBJ2-5; the match to TRBD2 covers 10 bases. Germline V lookup: CDR1 SEHNR, CDR2 FQNEAQ (reference sequence). The CDR3 is 16 amino acids. J lost 2 bases, V lost 0 bases, and 3 bases had no gene match. This CDR3 reads CASSLAAGLAQETQYF. The CDR3 DNA reads as TGTGCCAGCAGCTTAGCCGCGGGACTAGCGCAAGAGACCCAGTACTTC.

For this clone: Other DNA sequences in this specimen translate into the identical CDR3. The chain joins TRBV4-3 to TRBJ2-1; D unresolved. The germline CDR1 and CDR2 sequences are LGHNA and YSLEER. The V and J ends lost 1 base and 9 bases respectively, with 4 bases between them. This CDR3 has 11 amino acids. CDR3 amino acids: CASSQGREQFF. The CDR3 region has the DNA TGCGCCAGCAGCCAAGGTCGTGAGCAGTTCTTC.

This chain uses TRBV6-4 with TRBJ2-3; 7 bases align to TRBD2. Germline loops: CDR1 MRHNA, CDR2 SNTAGT. The CDR3 is made up of 15 amino acids. V lost 0 bases and J lost 0; bases outside the gene matches: 0. The DNA for the CDR3 is TGTGCCAGCAGTGACTCAGCGGGGAGCACAGATACGCAGTATTTT. It encodes CASSDSAGSTDTQYF.

This CDR3 is CASSYSTSGFREQYF. The DNA for the CDR3 is TGTGCCAGCAGTTACTCGACTAGCGGGTTTCGGGAGCAGTACTTC. The chain combines TRBV6-5 with TRBJ2-7; TRBD2 matches at 10 bases. CDR3 size: 15 residues. The V gene's germline CDR1 is MNHEY and CDR2 SVGAGI. Trimming took 0 bases from V and 7 from J; bases not matched to a gene: 6.

The rearrangement joins TRBV5-1 to TRBJ2-7; 7 bases map to TRBD1. The germline gives CDR1 SGHRS, CDR2 YFSETQ. The CDR3 extends over 14 amino acids. The V segment lost 2 bases and the J segment 6 bases; nucleotides outside the gene matches: 8. The chain's CDR3 is CASSFLDRETEQYF. The DNA for the CDR3 is TGCGCCAGCAGCTTTTTAGACAGGGAGACCGAGCAGTACTTC.

The V gene is TRBV5-4, the J gene TRBJ2-7, with TRBD1 identical over 11 bases. V lost 2 bases and J lost 6; bases outside the gene matches: 4. In germline, CDR1 is SGHNT, CDR2 YYREEE (reference sequence). This CDR3 is 14 amino acids long. The CDR3 DNA follows: TGTGCCAGCAGCTTACCGGGACAGGGGGTCGAGCAGTACTTC. Translating it yields CASSLPGQGVEQYF.

About this clone: Other DNA sequences of this sample code for an identical CDR3. The chain combines TRBV9 with TRBJ2-2; D gene unclear. The germline gives CDR1 SGDLS, CDR2 YYNGEE. The CDR3 is 15 amino acids. The V and J ends lost 0 bases and 0 bases respectively, with 6 bases between them. CDR3 residues: CASSVVGSNTGELFF. Here the CDR3 DNA reads TGTGCCAGCAGCGTAGTCGGATCGAACACCGGGGAGCTGTTTTTT. The variable domain in full, completed from reference TRBV9 and TRBJ2-2, reads DSGVTQTPKHLITATGQRVTLRCSPRSGDLSVYWYQQSLDQGLQFLIQYYNGEERAKGNILERFSAQQFPDLHSELNLSSLELGDSALYFCASSVVGSNTGELFFGEGSRLTVL.

The J gene is TRBJ2-3, the V gene TRBV7-9; D is ambiguous. CDR1 and CDR2 from the germline V gene are SEHNR and FQNEAQ (reference sequence). This CDR3 has 14 residues. The V end lost 1 base, the J end lost 4 bases, and 9 bases lay between the germline ends. DNA of the CDR3: TGTGCCAGCAGCTTAGTCTGGGCCGCAGATACGCAGTATTTT. Translated, it gives CASSLVWAADTQYF.

V and J are TRBV4-1 and TRBJ2-7; possibly TRBD1 or TRBD2 for D (7 bases each). The CDR3 loop spans 16 amino acids. Germline V gives CDR1 MGHRA, CDR2 YSYEKL. V was cut by 0 bases and J by 3 bases, with 15 bases left in between. CDR3 nucleotide sequence: TGCGCCAGCAGCCAAGATGAGGCAGGGGGGGGCTACGAGCAGTACTTC. It translates to CASSQDEAGGGYEQYF.

The chain combines TRBV7-8 with TRBJ1-1; TRBD1 is a possible D gene (6 bases). CDR1 and CDR2 from the germline V gene are SGHVS and FQNEAQ. The CDR3 is 15 amino acids. Between the trimmed V and J ends, which lost 1 base and 0 bases, there was a span of 9 bases. The CDR3 sequence: CASSLDQGLNTEAFF. In DNA, the CDR3 is TGTGCCAGCAGCTTAGATCAGGGGCTGAACACTGAAGCTTTCTTT.

The V call is TRBV2, the J call TRBJ2-5; 13 nucleotides match TRBD2. There are 15 residues in the CDR3. Per germline, CDR1 SNHLY and CDR2 FYNNEI. After removal of 6 bases from V and 3 bases from J, the junction contained 4 bases not matched to a gene. DNA for the CDR3: TGTGCCAGCAGCGGACTAGCGGGAGTAAAAGAGACCCAGTACTTC. Its translation is CASSGLAGVKETQYF.

The genes are TRBV5-4 and TRBJ2-5; 7 nucleotides agree with TRBD2. This CDR3 spans 14 amino acids. V was pared by 4 bases and J by 5 bases, with 8 bases of the junction left unmatched. Germline V gene sequence: CDR1 SGHNT, CDR2 YYREEE (reference sequence). CDR3 sequence reads: CASSPDLGGETQYF. CDR3 sequence (DNA): TGTGCCAGCAGCCCGGACCTCGGGGGGGAGACCCAGTACTTC.

The chain couples TRBV11-2 to TRBJ2-5; D uncertain. The CDR3 sequence is 14 residues long. The V end lost 0 bases, the J end lost 0 bases, and 5 bases lay between the germline ends. The V gene's germline CDR1 is SGHAT and CDR2 FQNNGV. The CDR3 region has the DNA TGTGCCAGCAGCTTAGAGTCAGACCAAGAGACCCAGTACTTC. Translation gives CASSLESDQETQYF. Full variable domain (remainder filled in from reference TRBV11-2 and TRBJ2-5): EAGVAQSPRYKIIEKRQSVAFWCNPISGHATLYWYQQILGQGPKLLIQFQNNGVVDDSQLPKDRFSAERLKGVDSTLKIQPAKLEDSAVYLCASSLESDQETQYFGPGTRLLVL.

Comment on this clone: Other DNA sequences from this sample encode an identical CDR3 as well. This chain uses TRBV4-1 with TRBJ2-7; no clear D gene. Trimming removed 1 base at V and 4 bases at J, with 8 bases between. Germline lookup yields CDR1 MGHRA and CDR2 YSYEKL. There are 13 residues in the CDR3. CDR3 sequence: CASSQALEYEQYF. In DNA, the CDR3 is TGCGCCAGCAGCCAAGCCCTGGAGTACGAGCAGTACTTC.

As regards this clone: Different DNA sequences within this sample yield the same CDR3. The V gene is TRBV6-5, the J gene TRBJ2-1; possible D gene TRBD2, 5 bases. The V gene's germline CDR1 is MNHEY and CDR2 SVGAGI. There are 15 residues in the CDR3. V was cut by 2 bases and J by 1 base, with 9 bases left in between. CDR3 nucleotide sequence: TGTGCCAGCAGTTACGGGCTAGCATCCTACAATGAGCAGTTCTTC. As protein: CASSYGLASYNEQFF.

The gene calls are TRBV30 and TRBJ1-1; D is unclear. Between the trimmed V and J ends, which lost 0 bases and 6 bases, there was a span of 14 bases. CDR3 size: 14 residues. CDR1 and CDR2 from the germline V gene are GTSNPN and SVGIG (reference sequence). CDR3 amino acids: CAWSVTGLSAEAFF. The CDR3 region has the DNA TGTGCCTGGAGTGTAACCGGGCTGAGCGCTGAAGCTTTCTTT.

Comment on this clone: Additional DNA sequences in this sample encode the identical CDR3. In DNA form, the CDR3 reads TGTGCCAGCAGCCCCTCTGGGGGGGGCTACAATGAGCAGTTCTTC. Protein: CASSPSGGGYNEQFF. V is TRBV9 and J is TRBJ2-1, with TRBD2 matching over 7 bases. Germline CDR1 is SGDLS and CDR2 is YYNGEE. The CDR3 sequence is 15 residues long. Losses at the gene ends were 4 bases for V and 3 bases for J; bases not matched to a gene: 7. Looking up the rest from reference TRBV9 and TRBJ2-1 gives the full variable domain: DSGVTQTPKHLITATGQRVTLRCSPRSGDLSVYWYQQSLDQGLQFLIQYYNGEERAKGNILERFSAQQFPDLHSELNLSSLELGDSALYFCASSPSGGGYNEQFFGPGTRLTVL.

V and J are TRBV5-5 and TRBJ1-5; weak D call: TRBD1 (5 bases). The CDR3 length is 13 residues. Germline-derived CDR1 and CDR2 are SGHKS and YYEKEE (reference sequence). With 5 bases removed from V and 3 bases from J, the gap between germline ends came to 9 bases. The CDR3 here is CASSPGANQPQHF. The CDR3 DNA sequence: TGTGCCAGCAGTCCCGGGGCCAATCAGCCCCAGCATTTT.

The genes are TRBV11-2 and TRBJ2-7; 10 bases match TRBD2. The V and J ends lost 5 bases and 2 bases, in that order; junction bases with no gene match: 12. Germline V gives CDR1 SGHAT, CDR2 FQNNGV. CDR3 length: 17 residues. The CDR3: CASSEGVAGGFPYEQYF. The CDR3, as DNA: TGTGCCAGCAGCGAAGGCGTAGCGGGAGGATTTCCCTACGAGCAGTACTTC.

The chain is built from TRBV5-1 and TRBJ2-3; tentatively, D is TRBD1 or TRBD2 (6 bases each). CDR3 length: 19 residues. V was clipped by 5 bases and J by 2 bases, with 27 bases between them. CDR1 SGHRS and CDR2 YFSETQ come from the germline V gene. CDR3 amino acids: CASRPKIPPGAGATDTQYF. The CDR3, as DNA: TGCGCCAGCAGGCCCAAGATACCCCCGGGAGCAGGGGCCACAGATACGCAGTATTTT.

In DNA, the CDR3 is TGTGCCAGCAGCGGTTACAGAGCTGGGGCCAACGTCCTGACTTTC. It is translated as CASSGYRAGANVLTF. The chain combines TRBV7-9 with TRBJ2-6; the D is unclear. The CDR3 totals 15 residues. V was trimmed by 5 bases and J by 2 bases, leaving 10 bases between them. Germline V gene data show CDR1 as SEHNR and CDR2 as FQNEAQ (reference sequence).

The rearrangement joins TRBV27 to TRBJ2-3; 16 bases agree with TRBD2. Per germline, CDR1 MNHEY and CDR2 SMNVEV (reference sequence). CDR3 length: 15 residues. The J segment lost 5 bases and the V segment lost 6 bases, leaving 2 bases of the junction unmatched. As DNA, the CDR3 is TGTGCCAGCAGGGGACTAGCGGGGGGGATAGATACGCAGTATTTT. Translating gives CASRGLAGGIDTQYF.